Listed here are 12 T cell receptor beta chains from one sample, sequenced in a study of CD8 T cells in Susac syndrome. Reverse transcription of about 0.5 to 1 ug RNA used random hexamers. TCRdb called the immunoSEQ multiplex PCR reads again in MiXCR, with one record for every CDR3 protein. Among about 120,000 distinct CDR3 sequences listed, around 94% were seen once. Material for sequencing was CD4+ T cells from PBMCs. These TCRs come from a human donor with multiple sclerosis.

The chain recombines TRBV7-2 with TRBJ2-5; 10 bases line up with TRBD2. V lost 3 bases and J lost 5; bases outside the gene matches: 6. Germline CDR1 is SGHTA and CDR2 is FQGNSA. The CDR3 runs to 15 residues. This CDR3 reads CASSFQRGGTETQYF. The CDR3 DNA sequence: TGTGCCAGCAGCTTCCAGCGGGGGGGCACGGAGACCCAGTACTTC.

The V call is TRBV5-1, the J call TRBJ2-4; 13 positions match TRBD2. Germline-derived CDR1 and CDR2 are SGHRS and YFSETQ. V lost 3 bases, J lost 1 base, and 10 bases stayed unmatched. CDR3 length: 19 amino acids. CDR3 protein: CASSSTSGGPPGAKNIQYF. CDR3 nucleotides: TGCGCCAGCAGCTCGACTAGCGGGGGGCCCCCAGGGGCCAAAAACATTCAGTACTTC.

This chain uses TRBV4-1 with TRBJ2-2; D call uncertain. Germline lookup yields CDR1 MGHRA and CDR2 YSYEKL. The CDR3 is 14 amino acids. V shed 4 bases and J shed 7 bases, with 13 bases lying between them. CDR3 loop: CASSLLVVGGELFF. CDR3 nucleotide sequence: TGCGCCAGCAGCCTGCTAGTTGTGGGCGGGGAGCTGTTTTTT.

This chain links TRBV19 with TRBJ1-5, with D uncertain. The CDR3 length is 14 residues. Germline-derived CDR1 and CDR2 are LNHDA and SQIVND (reference sequence). V gave up 3 bases and J gave up 3 bases, with 9 bases separating them. The CDR3 DNA is TGTGCCAGTAGTATTGGGCAGACCAATCAGCCCCAGCATTTT. It translates to CASSIGQTNQPQHF.

The V and J genes are TRBV7-2 and TRBJ2-5; D ambiguous. V was shortened by 7 bases and J by 0 bases, with 15 bases between the two germline ends. Germline V gene lookup returns CDR1 SGHTA and CDR2 FQGNSA. The CDR3 is made up of 15 amino acids. CDR3 sequence: CASTPGDSYQETQYF. CDR3 coding DNA: TGTGCCAGCACCCCAGGCGACTCGTACCAAGAGACCCAGTACTTC.

V is TRBV29-1 and J is TRBJ2-3; D is unclear. V was clipped by 5 bases and J by 2 bases, with 11 bases between them. The CDR3 runs 13 residues. In germline, CDR1 is SQVTM, CDR2 ANQGSEA. Here the CDR3 reads CSVNAQLTDTQYF. Written as DNA, the CDR3 is TGCAGCGTTAATGCACAACTCACAGATACGCAGTATTTT.

V and J are TRBV19 and TRBJ2-1; no firm D call. V lost 5 bases, J lost 1 base, and 12 bases lay in between. The CDR3 consists of 15 residues. CDR1 and CDR2 (germline): LNHDA, SQIVND (reference sequence). CDR3: CASSFGAKSYNEQFF. The CDR3 DNA sequence: TGTGCCAGTAGTTTCGGAGCTAAATCCTACAATGAGCAGTTCTTC.

In its sample, this clonotype was seen once. In DNA, the CDR3 is TGTGCCAGCAGCTTGGAACGGACAGGTGGCGAGCAGTACTTC. It specifies CASSLERTGGEQYF. The chain carries TRBV5-4 and TRBJ2-7; TRBD1 matches 7 bases. V was pared by 0 bases and J by 6 bases, with 6 bases of the junction left unmatched. The CDR3 totals 14 residues. The germline CDR1 and CDR2 sequences are SGHNT and YYREEE (reference sequence).

The chain carries TRBV6-2 or TRBV6-3 and TRBJ1-2; 9 nucleotides match TRBD1. The V gene's germline CDR1 is MNHEY and CDR2 SVGEGT. J was trimmed by 4 bases and V by 5 bases; bases with no gene match: 8. This CDR3 contains 15 residues. CDR3 region: CASSEWTGETYGYTF. The DNA of the CDR3 is TGTGCCAGCAGTGAGTGGACAGGGGAGACCTATGGCTACACCTTC.

This chain joins TRBV20-1 and TRBJ2-1; the D call may be TRBD1 or TRBD2 (6 bases each). This CDR3 contains 16 residues. V gave up 6 bases and J gave up 4 bases, with 22 bases separating them. Germline values: CDR1 DFQATT, CDR2 SNEGSKA (reference sequence). CDR3 nucleotides: TGCAGTGCGGACCCAGGGGACGGGGGAGAGTACAATGAGCAGTTCTTC. Translating it yields CSADPGDGGEYNEQFF.

The rearrangement uses TRBV4-1 and TRBJ1-3; unclear D gene. V lost 1 base and J lost 4, with 11 bases in between. CDR3 size: 15 residues. In germline, CDR1 is MGHRA, CDR2 YSYEKL. CDR3 sequence: CASSQGSGGGNTIYF. As DNA, the CDR3 is TGCGCCAGCAGCCAAGGGTCCGGAGGAGGAAACACCATATATTTT.

This clonotype came up once. The chain recombines TRBV20-1 with TRBJ1-5, with a tentative D call TRBD1 (6 bases). Trimming took off 1 base at V and 0 bases at J, with 19 bases between the two ends. The germline V gene encodes CDR1 DFQATT and CDR2 SNEGSKA (reference sequence). There are 18 residues in the CDR3. CDR3 DNA sequence: TGCAGTGCTAGAGCAAGATCAAACCGGGACACTAGCAATCAGCCCCAGCATTTT. Its translation is CSARARSNRDTSNQPQHF.